This T cell receptor (beta chain) comes out of a study of long-term antiretroviral therapy in people with HIV (dated by TCRdb to between 2021 and 2022). Turning to the overall study: The earliest samples were collected roughly a decade before the 2015 WHO recommendation for immediate ART, at a time when ART was usually postponed until CD4 counts fell. Whether ART initiation and durable HIV suppression were associated with changes in peripheral blood TRB repertoire composition and diversity was tested in a retrospective serial study. A total of around 190 cryopreserved PBMC samples came from roughly 30 adults with confirmed HIV infection and were collected serially over a mean of roughly six years (range 1-12). Eleven of the 30 participants with HIV were female. No cross-contamination during QIAcube processing was seen in test extractions of a monoclonal T-cell line run alongside 30 or so polyclonal samples.

The investigation overall reported the following: The samples were dated from about 2003 to 2018, and the ART regimens that were used may be less effective than current ART regimens. Inferences about post-ART repertoire changes are limited because no data were available on ART adherence, viral resistance or therapy changes. Narrower CDR3 length ranges were observed in HIV repertoires than in controls, and an antigen-experienced repertoire with only a slight naive shift after ART was suggested by the network structure. Because cell numbers in pre-ART samples were limited, unsorted PBMC were profiled instead of sorted CD4+ and CD8+ T cells. The repertoire was dominated across all time points by expanded TRB clones identified before ART initiation, although this dominance was seen to fluctuate and to decrease in many PLHIV after ART. Owing to limited PBMC availability, only the TCR beta chain was sequenced, without alpha chain pairing. A significant increase in TRB diversity was found to be associated with ART initiation, although TRB diversity was observed to remain significantly below that of transplant donor controls even after long-term ART.

To be included, a participant needed at least one PBMC sample from before ART initiation plus at least two post-ART samples. Treatment was received in the United States of America by all participants with HIV. Before DNA extraction, cryopreserved samples containing roughly 1-11 million PBMC were thawed and washed. At the time of the earliest PBMC sample, participants with HIV were aged between about 23 and 54 years. PBMC samples from each participant spanned 1-4 timepoints before ART initiation and 2-8 timepoints after ART initiation, with a median of 7 samples. For every participant, serial HIV viral load, CD4+ T-cell count, ART history and demographic data were obtained. Using a Qiagen kit on a QIAcube, genomic DNA was extracted from unsorted PBMC, with samples processed in batches of 12. The CDR3 numbers 12 residues from cysteine through phenylalanine. Kept here is only the CDR3 DNA, which spans 36 bases and is read in frame from base 1. The trim is 5 bases for V and 7 bases for J, with a gap of 10 bases between the germline ends. CDR1 and CDR2, looked up from the germline V gene (reference sequence), are SGHNT and YYREEE.

The immunoSEQ hsTCRB v3.0 assay was used at survey level resolution to sequence the TRB variable region. TRB sequencing targeted a depth of about 40,000-50,000 T-cell genomes per sample. Pooled TRB libraries were sequenced on an Illumina MiSeq with a v3 150-cycle kit. The study's own analysis went as follows. Repertoire analysis ran in R within a reproducible Nextflow workflow covering QC, data transformation and analysis. LymphoSeq2, an R package for exploring AIRR-Seq data, was used to implement custom analyses. After excluding a few samples that yielded fewer than 5000 total TRB sequences, 190 or so HIV repertoires remained for analysis. Among the roughly 200 retained HIV repertoires, around 60 were collected before ART initiation and approximately 130 were collected after ART initiation. Repertoires were downsampled to 5000 TRB nucleotide sequences, and summary statistics were averaged over 100 downsampling iterations. TRB sequences were retained for analysis only if CDR3 regions of at least seven amino acids were present. Diversity was assessed using a clonality score derived from Shannon entropy and using the Gini coefficient. In the repertoire networks, any two of the top 5000 CDR3 amino acid sequences were linked whenever the two sequences differed by an edit distance of one. For TRB CDR3 amino acid sequences, antigen specificity groups and MHC restriction were predicted with GLIPH2. To flag known CMV, EBV, HIV or tissue antigen associations, CDR3 amino acid sequences were matched against VDJdb and McPAS-TCR. Pre-ART, post-ART and control groups were compared with Wilcoxon signed-rank tests and Holm-Bonferroni correction. In TCRdb, the immuneACCESS table is reduced to in-frame sequences with V and J assigned. These tables do not hold every clone; where another copy was compared, an unresolved V gene accounts for under half, and the others remain unexplained. The V and J calls and clone size come from that table; D and trimming were worked out from the DNA. The table for this sample lists 30,000 to 40,000 clones; about 74% of them were counted only once. The biggest ten clones account for 7.1% of the sample.

Regarding this clone: Its cognate antigen has yet to be identified. Nothing much larger sits one base from this clone, and base qualities are not available.

The source was unsorted PBMCs, collected 2 years after starting antiretroviral therapy. The source of this sequence is a woman aged 45-60 years with HIV. This chain joins TRBV5-4 to TRBJ1-5; perhaps TRBD1 is the D gene, with 5 bases matching. The CDR3 loop reads CASRIGGQPQHF. The bases are TGTGCCAGCAGGATCGGGGGACAGCCCCAGCATTTT.